These 18 T cell receptor beta chains were all obtained from the same sample, sequenced in a study of tumor-infiltrating lymphocytes in primary liver carcinoma. Extraction also yielded germline DNA, while blood RNA was obtained from unsorted whole blood. The researchers produced TCR beta cDNA from 500 to 550 ng total RNA with a constant-region primer. Generation of the TCR beta libraries relied on three nested multiplex PCR rounds using slightly modified ARM-PCR. The opening two PCR rounds, about 11 cycles each, paired TRBV1-TRBV30 forward primers with a C-beta reverse primer. In TCRdb, the multiplex PCR reads were re-called with MiXCR into one record per CDR3 protein. The data contain approximately 300,000 distinct CDR3 sequences, 65% of them singletons. Sequenced input: peripheral blood. These receptors came from a man in his forties with primary liver carcinoma and hepatitis B virus infection.

The sample holds many counts of this clonotype. The rearrangement joins TRBV30 to TRBJ2-1; 12 nucleotides align to TRBD2. V gave up 4 bases and J gave up 9 bases; unmatched junction bases: 13. Germline loops: CDR1 GTSNPN, CDR2 SVGIG (reference sequence). This CDR3 contains 16 residues. The CDR3 sequence is CAWTPMGLAGGGEQFF. The CDR3 DNA is TGTGCCTGGACCCCTATGGGCCTAGCGGGAGGGGGTGAGCAGTTCTTC. The full variable domain, its missing parts supplied by reference TRBV30 and TRBJ2-1, is SQTIHQWPATLVQPVGSPLSLECTVEGTSNPNLYWYRQAAGRGLQLLFYSVGIGQISSEVPQNLSASRPQDRQFILSSKKLLLSDSGFYLCAWTPMGLAGGGEQFFGPGTRLTVL.

Only a few counts were recorded for this clonotype. This sequence joins TRBV28 and TRBJ2-1, with D maybe TRBD1 (7 bases). Germline V CDR1 and CDR2: MDHEN, SYDVKM. The CDR3 is 16 residues long. The V and J ends lost 2 bases and 0 bases respectively, with 11 bases between them. CDR3 in amino acids: CASSLPGGISYNEQFF. CDR3 sequence (DNA): TGTGCCAGCAGTTTACCAGGGGGGATCTCCTACAATGAGCAGTTCTTC. Full variable domain (missing parts from reference TRBV28 and TRBJ2-1): DVKVTQSSRYLVKRTGEKVFLECVQDMDHENMFWYRQDPGLGLRLIYFSYDVKMKEKGDIPEGYSVSREKKERFSLILESASTNQTSMYLCASSLPGGISYNEQFFGPGTRLTVL.

As concerns this clonotype: Because it lacks the conserved phenylalanine or tryptophan at the end, this CDR3 is likely a read error. The gene calls are TRBV7-9 and TRBJ2-2; no definite D call. V shed 6 bases and J shed 5 bases, with 10 bases lying between them. Germline V gene sequence: CDR1 SEHNR, CDR2 FQNEAQ (reference sequence). The CDR3 totals 13 residues. The CDR3 is CASRPLGTGELFV. Here the CDR3 DNA reads TGTGCCAGCAGACCGTTAGGGACCGGGGAGCTGTTTGTT.

About this clonotype: A junction end diverges from the germline sequence, so it may reflect a read error. J is TRBJ2-6 and V is TRBV4-3; D might be TRBD1 or TRBD2, each matching 5 bases. This CDR3 comprises 18 residues. CDR1 and CDR2 (germline): LGHNA, YSLEER. The CDR3 DNA follows: TGTGCCAGCAACCGAGATGATGGGGGATCCTCTGGGGCCAACGTCCTGACTTTC. This translates into CASNRDDGGSSGANVLTF.

The J gene is TRBJ1-2, the V gene TRBV5-4; a weak D match, TRBD1 (6 bases). Germline V gives CDR1 SGHNT, CDR2 YYREEE (reference sequence). V lost 4 bases, J lost 0 bases, and 7 bases lay in between. The length of the CDR3 is 13 residues. The CDR3 sequence: CASSRTANYGYTF. For the CDR3, the DNA is TGTGCCAGCAGCAGGACAGCTAACTATGGCTACACCTTC.

The gene calls are TRBV29-1 and TRBJ1-1, with 9 bases aligning to TRBD1. The CDR3 covers 12 residues. The germline gives CDR1 SQVTM, CDR2 ANQGSEA. This CDR3 is CNVGQGDTEAFF. CDR3 nucleotide sequence: TGCAATGTGGGACAGGGAGACACTGAAGCTTTCTTT. Supplemented by reference TRBV29-1 and TRBJ1-1, the full variable domain reads SAVISQKPSRDICQRGTSLTIQCQVDSQVTMMFWYRQQPGQSLTLIATANQGSEATYESGFVIDKFPISRPNLTFSTLTVSNMSPEDSSIYLCNVGQGDTEAFFGQGTRLTVV.

The chain combines TRBV6-1 with TRBJ2-7; D is perhaps TRBD1 (5 bases). The germline V gene encodes CDR1 MNHNS and CDR2 SASEGT. CDR3 length: 12 amino acids. Trimming took off 10 bases at V and 5 bases at J, with 15 bases between the two ends. The CDR3 nucleotides read TGTGCCATCCAATTGACAGACCACGAGCAGTACTTC. Its protein product is CAIQLTDHEQYF.

Remarks on this clonotype: This is likely a read error, given that the CDR3 carries no conserved phenylalanine or tryptophan at its end. The V and J genes are TRBV10-3 and TRBJ2-5; D is perhaps TRBD1 or TRBD2 (5 bases each). Trimming took 7 bases from V and 3 from J, leaving 12 bases between them. Per germline, CDR1 ENHRY and CDR2 SYGVKD. CDR3 length: 13 residues. The CDR3 protein is CAINIGAEETQYS. The CDR3 nucleotides are TGTGCCATCAACATCGGGGCGGAAGAGACCCAGTACTCC.

The table lists this clonotype with a few counts. The rearrangement uses TRBV7-9 and TRBJ2-2; possible D gene TRBD2, 5 bases. The germline V gene encodes CDR1 SEHNR and CDR2 FQNEAQ (reference sequence). Trimming took off 6 bases at V and 6 bases at J, with 11 bases between the two ends. The CDR3 extends over 13 amino acids. The CDR3 nucleotides are TGTGCCAGCAGACTAGGTTTCTCCGGGGAGCTGTTTTTT. As protein: CASRLGFSGELFF.

As regards this clonotype: This may be a read error, as it is one base from a much larger clone. This chain links TRBV5-5 with TRBJ1-1; the D is unclear. This CDR3 has 11 amino acids. V lost 4 bases and J lost 11, with 12 bases in between. The germline V gene has CDR1 SGHKS and CDR2 YYEKEE (reference sequence). The CDR3 region is CASSLGVGAFF. The CDR3 DNA sequence: TGTGCCAGCAGCCTCGGAGTGGGTGCTTTCTTT.

This clonotype was seen many times. This chain links TRBV6-2 or TRBV6-3 with TRBJ2-1, with 7 bases aligning to TRBD2. Germline values: CDR1 MNHEY, CDR2 SVGEGT. The CDR3 extends over 13 amino acids. With V trimmed by 6 bases and J by 4 bases, 3 bases remained unmatched. The CDR3, as DNA: TGTGCCAGCAGATGGGAGGGATACAATGAGCAGTTCTTC. Translating it yields CASRWEGYNEQFF.

This clonotype has only a few counts. The V call is TRBV7-8, the J call TRBJ2-2, with D possibly TRBD1 on 6 matching bases. Germline CDR1 is SGHVS and CDR2 is FQNEAQ. The V end lost 5 bases, the J end lost 4 bases, and 11 bases lay between the germline ends. This CDR3 region has 14 residues. The CDR3 loop reads CASSRQVITGELFF. The CDR3 bases are TGTGCCAGCAGCCGACAGGTGATCACCGGGGAGCTGTTTTTT. Full variable domain (remainder filled in from reference TRBV7-8 and TRBJ2-2): GAGVSQSPRYKVAKRGQDVALRCDPISGHVSLFWYQQALGQGPEFLTYFQNEAQLDKSGLPSDRFFAERPEGSVSTLKIQRTQQEDSAVYLCASSRQVITGELFFGEGSRLTVL.

As to this clonotype: A read error may explain this, as a much larger clone is one base away. The V call is TRBV6-2 or TRBV6-3, the J call TRBJ2-7; D is ambiguous. CDR3 length equals 14 residues. The germline V gene has CDR1 MNHEY and CDR2 SVGEGT. V was pared by 0 bases and J by 3 bases, with 9 bases between. In nucleotides, the CDR3 is TGTGCCAGCAGTTACTCGATCGGAAACTACGAGCAGTACTTC. Its translation is CASSYSIGNYEQYF.

The chain is built from TRBV28 and TRBJ2-1; possibly TRBD1 or TRBD2 for D (5 bases each). CDR1 and CDR2 from the germline V gene are MDHEN and SYDVKM. Deletions cut 5 bases from V and 0 bases from J, with 14 bases between. The CDR3 has 16 amino acids. The CDR3 bases are TGTGCCAGCAGTCCAAGGGACGAGCACTCCTACAATGAGCAGTTCTTC. Translated, it gives CASSPRDEHSYNEQFF.

On this clonotype: Just one base apart from a much larger clone, this may be a read error. The CDR3 carries no conserved terminal phenylalanine or tryptophan, so it likely arises from a read error. The chain carries TRBV12-3 or TRBV12-4 and TRBJ2-7; D possibly uses TRBD1 or TRBD2 (5 bases each). Trimming took 0 bases from V and 3 from J, leaving 6 bases between them. The CDR3 is made up of 13 amino acids. As DNA, the CDR3 is TGTGCCAGCAGTTTAGCGAGGGGCTACGAGCAGTACTTA. Translation gives CASSLARGYEQYL.

In regard to this clonotype: One end of the junction varies from germline; a read error may be responsible. The CDR3 here is CASSWKRNSYNEQSF. The CDR3 DNA reads as TGTGCCAGCAGTTGGAAGCGGAACTCCTACAATGAGCAGTCCTTC. The rearrangement joins TRBV12-3 or TRBV12-4 to TRBJ2-1, with a tentative D call TRBD2 (5 bases). The CDR3 length is 15 residues.

V usage is TRBV28 and J usage is TRBJ2-7; 10 bases are a match to TRBD1. Germline V gene lookup returns CDR1 MDHEN and CDR2 SYDVKM. This CDR3 spans 13 amino acids. Trimming took 3 bases from V and 7 from J; bases not matched to a gene: 3. CDR3 sequence: CASSLTGGGEQYF. The DNA for the CDR3 is TGTGCCAGCAGTTTGACAGGGGGCGGGGAGCAGTACTTC.

The genes are TRBV5-1 and TRBJ2-7; D gene unclear. This CDR3 spans 14 amino acids. CDR1 is SGHRS and CDR2 is YFSETQ in the germline V gene. The V gene lost 5 bases and the J gene lost 1 base, with 13 bases spanning the gap. The chain's CDR3 is CASSTEGRSYEQYF. CDR3 DNA: TGCGCCAGCAGTACCGAAGGACGGTCCTACGAGCAGTACTTC.